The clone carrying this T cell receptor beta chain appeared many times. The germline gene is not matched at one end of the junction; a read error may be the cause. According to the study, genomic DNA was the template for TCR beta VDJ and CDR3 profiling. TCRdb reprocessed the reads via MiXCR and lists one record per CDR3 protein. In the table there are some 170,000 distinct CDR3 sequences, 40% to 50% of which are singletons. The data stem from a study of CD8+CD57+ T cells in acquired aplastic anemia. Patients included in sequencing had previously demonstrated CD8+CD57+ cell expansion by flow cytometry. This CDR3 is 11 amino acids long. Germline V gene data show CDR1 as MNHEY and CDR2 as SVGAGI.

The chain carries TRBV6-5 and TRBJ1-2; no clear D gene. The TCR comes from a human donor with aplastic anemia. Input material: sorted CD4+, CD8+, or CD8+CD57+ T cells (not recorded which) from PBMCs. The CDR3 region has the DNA TGTGCCAGCAGTTCTCCCTCTGCAGCCTCCTTC. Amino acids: CASSSPSAASF.